One sample yielded the 28 T cell receptor beta chains listed below, sequenced in a study of identical twins. TCRdb redid the calling of the 5' RACE reads with MiXCR, one entry per CDR3 protein. The data hold under 900,000 distinct CDR3 sequences, with about 20% observed a single time. The sample also formed part of further work on T cells expressing NK-cell markers.

The material sequenced was PBMCs. The receptor set was obtained from a woman under 30 in good health.

The V and J genes are TRBV20-1 and TRBJ2-3; 12 bases fit TRBD2. Germline CDR1 is DFQATT and CDR2 is SNEGSKA (reference sequence). V lost 4 bases to trimming and J lost 5 bases; unmatched junction nucleotides: 13. The CDR3 covers 17 residues. This CDR3 is CSATQPLLAGGVDTQYF. In DNA, the CDR3 is TGCAGTGCTACCCAACCCCTTCTAGCGGGGGGGGTAGATACGCAGTATTTT.

The V and J genes are TRBV6-1 and TRBJ1-2, with D tentatively TRBD1 (6 bases). The ends were cut back, 11 bases at V and 0 bases at J, with 19 bases in the middle. The CDR3 contains 15 residues. The germline gives CDR1 MNHNS, CDR2 SASEGT. Here the CDR3 reads CAAKKGGASNYGYTF. The CDR3 coding sequence is TGTGCCGCTAAGAAGGGGGGGGCTTCTAACTATGGCTACACCTTC.

The chain couples TRBV4-2 to TRBJ1-1; possible D gene TRBD1, 5 bases. CDR1 LGHNA and CDR2 YNFKEQ come from the germline V gene. The CDR3 is made up of 14 amino acids. Trimming took 1 base from V and 4 from J, leaving 10 bases between them. DNA for the CDR3: TGTGCCAGCAGCCAAGGCTCGGGGGGCACTGAAGCTTTCTTT. Amino acids: CASSQGSGGTEAFF.

The CDR3 here is CASSPGLADSTDTQYF. In DNA, the CDR3 is TGTGCCAGCAGCCCGGGACTAGCGGATAGCACAGATACGCAGTATTTT. This chain links TRBV3-1 with TRBJ2-3, with TRBD2 matching over 11 bases. Germline V CDR1 and CDR2: LGHDT, YNNKEL (reference sequence). With V trimmed by 4 bases and J by 0 bases, 3 bases remained unmatched. This CDR3 region has 16 residues.

This clonotype was observed a handful of times. The chain carries TRBV21-1 and TRBJ2-2; the D call of TRBD1 is as the table states it, not checked on the DNA. TRBV21-1 is a known pseudogene. The CDR3 spans 13 residues. The CDR3 bases are TGTGCCAGCAGCATTGAGGGACCCGGGGAGCTGTTTTTT. Residues: CASSIEGPGELFF.

The CDR3 reads CASNRGPNEQYF. In DNA, the CDR3 is TGTGCCAGTAACAGGGGGCCGAACGAGCAGTACTTC. The J gene is TRBJ2-7, the V gene TRBV6-2 or TRBV6-3; 9 bases align to TRBD1. CDR3 length equals 12 residues. The ends lost 9 bases at V and 5 bases at J; junction bases unmatched: 5. Per the germline V gene, CDR1 is MNHEY and CDR2 is SVGEGT.

J is TRBJ2-2 and V is TRBV29-1; D might be TRBD2 (7 bases). V was cut by 4 bases and J by 7 bases, with 13 bases left in between. The CDR3 totals 13 residues. The germline CDR1 and CDR2 sequences are SQVTM and ANQGSEA. Written as DNA, the CDR3 is TGCAGCGTTGCCGAGGGGGGGATCGGGGAGCTGTTTTTT. Amino acids: CSVAEGGIGELFF.

This chain joins TRBV20-1 and TRBJ1-1, with D possibly matching TRBD1 (6 bases). This CDR3 contains 15 residues. Trimming pared 3 bases from V and 1 base from J, leaving 15 bases between. CDR1 is DFQATT and CDR2 is SNEGSKA in the germline V gene (reference sequence). The CDR3 DNA sequence: TGCAGTGCTAGTTGGGCCAGGGGTTGGAACACTGAAGCTTTCTTT. It codes for CSASWARGWNTEAFF.

This clonotype came up a few times. The genes are TRBV3-1 and TRBJ2-7; a possible D gene is TRBD1 (5 bases). This CDR3 region has 18 residues. Germline-derived CDR1 and CDR2 are LGHDT and YNNKEL (reference sequence). Trimming took 0 bases from V and 1 from J, leaving 19 bases between them. The CDR3 loop reads CASSQDQWGTAPSYEQYF. In nucleotides, the CDR3 is TGTGCCAGCAGCCAAGATCAATGGGGCACTGCCCCATCCTACGAGCAGTACTTC.

This clonotype was detected a few times. As DNA, the CDR3 is TGTGCCAGCACCAACCCCAGGGGGCCGTACTACACCGGGGAGCTGTTTTTT. Protein sequence: CASTNPRGPYYTGELFF. V is TRBV6-1 and J is TRBJ2-2, with TRBD1 matching 8 bases. The V gene's germline CDR1 is MNHNS and CDR2 SASEGT. With 7 bases clipped from V and 3 bases from J, the junction kept 13 bases outside the gene matches. The CDR3 has 17 amino acids.

This clonotype was detected many times. This CDR3 reads CASLPRSGSGYNEQFF. As DNA, the CDR3 is TGTGCCAGCCTTCCCCGTAGCGGGAGTGGGTACAATGAGCAGTTCTTC. This chain connects TRBV27 to TRBJ2-1; 9 nucleotides match TRBD2. V was pared by 8 bases and J by 4 bases, with 12 bases of the junction left unmatched. The CDR3 totals 16 residues. Germline CDR1 MNHEY, CDR2 SMNVEV (reference sequence).

In its sample, this clonotype was seen many times. The chain has TRBV12-3 or TRBV12-4 and TRBJ1-5; perhaps TRBD1 as D (5 bases). There are 15 residues in the CDR3. Trimming left V 7 bases short and J 8 bases short, with 21 bases between. Here the CDR3 DNA reads TGTGCCAGCACATCGGGGGGGAAGGCTTTGGAGCCCCAGCATTTT. Translated: CASTSGGKALEPQHF.

This clonotype came up many times. The rearrangement links TRBV29-1 to TRBJ2-1; TRBD2 aligns across 11 bases. This CDR3 region has 12 residues. V trimming: 7 bases; J trimming: 8 bases; junction bases outside the gene matches: 4. CDR1 SQVTM and CDR2 ANQGSEA come from the germline V gene. Written as DNA, the CDR3 is TGCAGCGGTAGCGGGAGGGCCGATGAGCAGTTCTTC. Its translation: CSGSGRADEQFF.

V gene TRBV7-9 combines with J gene TRBJ2-1; 7 bases are shared with TRBD2. Germline CDR1 SEHNR, CDR2 FQNEAQ (reference sequence). J was trimmed by 6 bases and V by 8 bases; bases with no gene match: 10. There are 14 residues in the CDR3. CDR3 amino acids: CASSRIAGRNEQFF. The CDR3 DNA is TGTGCCAGCTCTCGAATAGCGGGTCGCAATGAGCAGTTCTTC.

V is TRBV6-1 and J is TRBJ1-1; 11 nucleotides agree with TRBD1. The CDR3 loop spans 13 amino acids. J lost 7 bases, V lost 7 bases, and 5 bases had no gene match. CDR1 and CDR2 from the germline V gene are MNHNS and SASEGT. The DNA for the CDR3 is TGTGCCAGCAAGGACAGGGGGCTCGGTGAAGCTTTCTTT. This translates into CASKDRGLGEAFF.

This clonotype was seen at least ten times. The CDR3 loop is CASSSGVTYEQYF. The CDR3 DNA reads as TGTGCCAGCAGCTCAGGGGTCACCTACGAGCAGTACTTC. This chain connects TRBV7-9 to TRBJ2-7; tentatively, D is TRBD1 (6 bases). Deletions cut 4 bases from V and 2 bases from J, with 9 bases between. The CDR3 length is 13 residues. Germline V gives CDR1 SEHNR, CDR2 FQNEAQ (reference sequence).

The genes are TRBV12-3 or TRBV12-4 and TRBJ2-6; D uncertain. V was clipped by 1 base and J by 3 bases, with 4 bases between them. The CDR3 runs 14 residues. The CDR3 spells CASSLEVGANVLTF. The CDR3 coding sequence is TGTGCCAGCAGTTTAGAGGTTGGGGCCAACGTCCTGACTTTC.

This chain links TRBV20-1 with TRBJ2-7; TRBD1 might be the D (5 bases). The CDR3 has 13 amino acids. The germline CDR1 and CDR2 sequences are DFQATT and SNEGSKA (reference sequence). Trimming removed 2 bases from V and 3 bases from J, with 11 bases in between. The CDR3 is CSARRSRDYEQYF. The CDR3, as DNA: TGCAGTGCTAGAAGGTCCAGGGACTACGAGCAGTACTTC.

The rearrangement links TRBV6-5 to TRBJ1-5; D not resolved. Germline V gene sequence: CDR1 MNHEY, CDR2 SVGAGI. Trimming cost V 2 bases and J 1 base, with 3 bases left between them. This CDR3 region has 13 residues. CDR3 region: CASSYMSNQPQHF. CDR3 in DNA: TGTGCCAGCAGTTACATGAGCAATCAGCCCCAGCATTTT.

This clonotype was picked up many times. The J gene is TRBJ2-1, the V gene TRBV20-1; 7 bases map to TRBD2. The V and J ends lost 4 bases and 4 bases, in that order; junction bases with no gene match: 7. Germline CDR1 and CDR2: DFQATT and SNEGSKA (reference sequence). The CDR3 spans 14 residues. The CDR3, as DNA: TGCAGTGCTACCGGCGGGAGAAGTTACAATGAGCAGTTCTTC. Amino acid sequence: CSATGGRSYNEQFF.

There are a few counts of this clonotype. The gene calls are TRBV10-3 and TRBJ1-1; D might be TRBD1 (5 bases). Germline CDR1 is ENHRY and CDR2 is SYGVKD. This CDR3 has 13 amino acids. V shed 6 bases and J shed 4 bases, with 12 bases lying between them. CDR3 loop: CAIRLGASTEAFF. The CDR3 DNA follows: TGTGCCATCAGGTTAGGGGCCTCCACTGAAGCTTTCTTT.

This clonotype showed up just a few times. The chain joins TRBV27 to TRBJ2-3, with TRBD2 matching over 10 bases. Germline values: CDR1 MNHEY, CDR2 SMNVEV (reference sequence). This CDR3 region has 16 residues. After removal of 2 bases from V and 6 bases from J, the junction contained 8 bases not matched to a gene. The CDR3 spells CASSLRASGRRDTQYF. CDR3 nucleotides: TGTGCCAGCAGTTTACGGGCTAGCGGGAGACGGGATACGCAGTATTTT.

This clonotype has a handful of counts. This CDR3 is CASSGLTGGTDTQYF. DNA for the CDR3: TGTGCCAGCAGCGGATTAACAGGGGGCACAGATACGCAGTATTTT. The chain has TRBV5-6 and TRBJ2-3; 7 bases are shared with TRBD1. In germline, CDR1 is SGHDT, CDR2 YYEEEE. This CDR3 has 15 amino acids. V shed 4 bases, J shed 1 base, and the junction held 6 bases outside the gene matches.

J is TRBJ1-2 and V is TRBV3-1; possibly TRBD1 for D (5 bases). Germline CDR1 reads LGHDT; CDR2 reads YNNKEL (reference sequence). The CDR3 extends over 14 amino acids. The germline V and J ends were trimmed by 3 bases and 7 bases, with 15 bases remaining between them. The CDR3 is CASSQHATVGGYTF. The DNA of the CDR3 is TGTGCCAGCAGCCAGCACGCGACAGTCGGTGGCTACACCTTC. The complete variable domain, with remaining parts taken from reference TRBV3-1 and TRBJ1-2, reads DTAVSQTPKYLVTQMGNDKSIKCEQNLGHDTMYWYKQDSKKFLKIMFSYNNKELIINETVPNRFSPKSPDKAHLNLHINSLELGDSAVYFCASSQHATVGGYTFGSGTRLTVV.

The chain employs TRBV29-1 and TRBJ2-3, with D unresolved. V was shortened by 4 bases and J by 14 bases, with 13 bases between the two germline ends. From germline, CDR1 is SQVTM and CDR2 ANQGSEA. The CDR3 consists of 10 residues. In DNA, the CDR3 is TGCAGCGTTGGCGTACAAAAGGGGTATTTT. Amino acid sequence: CSVGVQKGYF.

This clonotype occurred many times. The genes are TRBV5-1 and TRBJ2-6, with D hard to call. The CDR3 is 15 amino acids. Looked up from germline, CDR1 is SGHRS and CDR2 is YFSETQ. Trimming removed 4 bases at V and 4 bases at J, with 12 bases between. Here the CDR3 reads CASSLTLTGANVLTF. The CDR3 DNA sequence: TGCGCCAGCAGCCTGACTCTTACCGGGGCCAACGTCCTGACTTTC.

This chain connects TRBV24-1 to TRBJ2-2; D assignment may be TRBD1 or TRBD2 (5 bases each). V was cut by 8 bases and J by 0 bases, with 15 bases left in between. Germline V gene lookup returns CDR1 KGHDR and CDR2 SFDVKD. The length of the CDR3 is 16 residues. The CDR3 coding sequence is TGTGCCACCACCTTGGTGGGGGTAGCGAACACCGGGGAGCTGTTTTTT. Translated, it gives CATTLVGVANTGELFF.

This clonotype was detected only a few times. The chain is built from TRBV5-6 and TRBJ2-4, with 10 bases identical to TRBD1. Germline-derived CDR1 and CDR2 are SGHDT and YYEEEE. V gave up 4 bases and J gave up 5 bases; unmatched junction bases: 6. The CDR3 runs 15 residues. For the CDR3, the DNA is TGTGCCAGCAGCGTACCGGGACAGGGGCAAAACATTCAGTACTTC. Translating gives CASSVPGQGQNIQYF.